These T cell receptor beta chains were read from a single sample in a study of OX40 agonist ivuxolimab in advanced cancers. Measured with immunoSEQ multiplex PCR; TCRdb has only the in-frame clones, and not every one. In the table there are about 68,000 clones, 86% of which are singletons. The material was CD4+ or CD8+ T cells sorted from blood, obtained in a trial of the OX40 agonist ivuxolimab. The receptors shown here come from an adult with an advanced solid tumor such as melanoma, head and neck, liver or kidney cancer. Each CDR3 is given with its conserved first and last residue. Fields, in order: D gene, V gene, J gene, CDR3 length, CDR3 protein. D genes are given only for firm matches.

d_call: .
v_call: TRBV10-2
j_call: TRBJ1-5
cdr3_length: 13
cdr3_aa: CASSDPLHQPQHF

d_call: TRBD2
v_call: TRBV5-6
j_call: TRBJ2-7
cdr3_length: 19
cdr3_aa: CASSLVIFSGGRHLYEQYF

d_call: .
v_call: TRBV7-6
j_call: TRBJ2-7
cdr3_length: 15
cdr3_aa: CASSLIGEATYEQYF

d_call: TRBD2
v_call: TRBV7-2
j_call: TRBJ2-7
cdr3_length: 15
cdr3_aa: CASSFYSGGPYEQYF

d_call: TRBD1
v_call: TRBV6-5
j_call: TRBJ2-7
cdr3_length: 14
cdr3_aa: CASSSDRGAYEQYF

d_call: .
v_call: TRBV12-5
j_call: TRBJ1-2
cdr3_length: 16
cdr3_aa: CASGLVLGGASYGYTF

d_call: TRBD1
v_call: TRBV19
j_call: TRBJ2-7
cdr3_length: 14
cdr3_aa: CASSFTTGTYEQYF

d_call: .
v_call: TRBV2
j_call: TRBJ1-2
cdr3_length: 13
cdr3_aa: CASSDKGNYGYTF

d_call: TRBD1
v_call: TRBV19
j_call: TRBJ1-4
cdr3_length: 13
cdr3_aa: CATSGQGLRKLFF

d_call: .
v_call: TRBV7-9
j_call: TRBJ1-5
cdr3_length: 12
cdr3_aa: CASSFQGQPQHF